The present T cell receptor (beta chain) was sequenced within a study of beta chain features in type 1 diabetes. Regarding the study as a whole: A greater similarity of naive, central memory and Treg TCRB repertoires was seen among patients than among healthy donors. Type 1 diabetes patients showed a moderate but significant shortening of TCRB CDR3s in all four CD4+ subsets.

Since all of the isolated RNA was reverse transcribed, expressed TCRB transcripts were what got sequenced. The protocol was immunoSEQ multiplex PCR, while the TCRdb copy is restricted to in-frame clones and leaves out a portion. The sample lists some 160,000 clones; roughly 10% were seen once. Sorting that relied on CD45RO/CCR7/CD25/CD127/CD95/CD27 yielded CD4+ naive, central memory, regulatory and stem cell-like memory cells. The sample holds a few counts of this clone. The antigen is undetermined. Germline-derived CDR1 and CDR2 are KGHSH and LQKENI. CDR3 size: 15 residues. Trimming removed 4 bases from V and 4 bases from J; junction bases left unmatched: 6.

The receptor was isolated from a woman aged 25 to 45 with type 1 diabetes. Material for sequencing was central memory CD4+ T cells from blood. This sequence joins TRBV18 and TRBJ1-5, with 8 positions matching TRBD1. CDR3 residues: CASSRGQGVNQPQHF. The CDR3 bases are TGTGCCAGCTCACGCGGACAGGGCGTTAATCAGCCCCAGCATTTT.